One sample yielded the 2 T cell receptor beta chains listed below, sequenced in a study of regulatory T cells in long-lasting Graves disease. TCRdb reprocessed the reads with MiXCR, giving one entry per CDR3 protein. The data hold about 840 distinct CDR3 sequences, with 60% to 85% observed a single time. RNA extracted from PBMCs served as the sequencing template. The source was peripheral blood mononuclear cells (PBMCs), collected with antithyroid drug treatment, in newly diagnosed or persistent Graves disease (not recorded which). The receptors derive from a female donor with Graves disease.

This chain joins TRBV20-1 and TRBJ2-1; no clear D gene. The CDR3 consists of 15 residues. Trimming took off 0 bases at V and 4 bases at J, with 13 bases between the two ends. Germline V gives CDR1 DFQATT, CDR2 SNEGSKA (reference sequence). The CDR3: CSARDARKGYNEQFF. In DNA form, the CDR3 reads TGCAGTGCTAGAGATGCCCGCAAGGGATACAATGAGCAGTTCTTC.

The V call is TRBV28, the J call TRBJ2-7; 7 bases agree with TRBD2. J lost 2 bases, V lost 7 bases, and 14 bases had no gene match. The length of the CDR3 is 16 residues. Germline V CDR1 and CDR2: MDHEN, SYDVKM. The CDR3, as DNA: TGTGCCAGCACTTCCCAGGGAGGGACCGATGCCTACGAGCAGTACTTC. Translation gives CASTSQGGTDAYEQYF.